The rows below give T cell receptor beta chains drawn from one sample of a study of identical twins. TCRdb processed the 5' RACE reads anew with MiXCR; each CDR3 protein has one entry. The profile shows roughly 710,000 distinct CDR3 sequences, around 5.7% of them singletons. The sample was naive T cells sorted from blood. All receptors come from a man aged 18 to 29 in good health. Each CDR3 is given without its conserved first and last residue. Fields, in order: V gene, J gene, CDR3 protein.

>TRBV29-1|TRBJ2-7
SVELGRYEQY
>TRBV10-3|TRBJ2-7
AISAVLAGGSYEQY
>TRBV7-9|TRBJ1-2
ASSLAGGTRTYGYT
>TRBV7-2|TRBJ2-1
ASSLDMGRDEQF
>TRBV4-1|TRBJ2-2
ASSRLGNSGELF
>TRBV10-3|TRBJ2-2
AIRTSREAGELF
>TRBV7-9|TRBJ2-2
ASSYYTGELF
>TRBV7-9|TRBJ2-1
ASTSPGGPNEQF
>TRBV12-3/TRBV12-4|TRBJ2-3
ASRYRAMDTQY
>TRBV7-9|TRBJ1-3
ASSPRESGNTIY